The 18 T cell receptor beta chains listed next were all sequenced from one sample in a study of T cells in Graves' hyperthyroidism and ophthalmopathy. RNA transcripts were the template for amplifying TCR beta CDR3 regions. The HTBI primer set drove a first-round RT-PCR of the TCR CDR3. TCRdb independently ran MiXCR on the multiplex PCR reads; one entry per CDR3 protein. The repertoire holds about 260,000 distinct CDR3 sequences, about 15% seen once, with around 30% in the top ten. Sequencing was done on a sample of blood. Receptor source: a woman under 30 with Graves' ophthalmopathy.

This clonotype came up many times. The chain is built from TRBV10-3 and TRBJ2-1; the match to TRBD2 covers 10 bases. With 5 bases clipped from V and 5 bases from J, the junction kept 3 bases outside the gene matches. The CDR3 runs to 14 residues. The germline V gene has CDR1 ENHRY and CDR2 SYGVKD. The CDR3 protein is CAISKREGHNEQFF. CDR3 in DNA: TGTGCCATCAGTAAGCGGGAGGGCCACAATGAGCAGTTCTTC.

This clonotype has ten or more counts. The rearrangement uses TRBV20-1 and TRBJ1-4; D perhaps matches TRBD1 (5 bases). This CDR3 is 16 amino acids long. The germline gives CDR1 DFQATT, CDR2 SNEGSKA (reference sequence). Deletions cut 1 base from V and 0 bases from J, with 12 bases between. The CDR3 nucleotides are TGCAGTGCTAGAGGCTCGGACACCTCAACTAATGAAAAACTGTTTTTT. Protein product: CSARGSDTSTNEKLFF.

This clonotype was detected many times. The chain carries TRBV3-1 and TRBJ2-7; D may match TRBD1 or TRBD2 (7 bases each). The germline gives CDR1 LGHDT, CDR2 YNNKEL (reference sequence). V lost 4 bases, J lost 2 bases, and 12 bases lay in between. The CDR3 length is 14 residues. This chain's CDR3 is CASSPGGGPYEQYF. The DNA of the CDR3 is TGTGCCAGCAGCCCAGGGGGGGGGCCCTACGAGCAGTACTTC.

Concerning this clonotype itself: A much larger clone lies one base from this, so it may be a read error. The V gene is TRBV28, the J gene TRBJ2-1, with D uncertain. The CDR3 is 14 residues long. Germline-derived CDR1 and CDR2 are MDHEN and SYDVKM. The CDR3 DNA reads TGTGCCAGCAGTTTAAGGCTGAACCGAAATGAGCAGTCCTTC. Translating gives CASSLRLNRNEQSF.

This clonotype appeared many times. The chain is built from TRBV6-1 and TRBJ1-3; D unclear. Deletions cut 5 bases from V and 1 base from J, with 12 bases between. Looked up from germline, CDR1 is MNHNS and CDR2 is SASEGT. This CDR3 has 15 amino acids. For the CDR3, the DNA is TGTGCCAGCAGTCGCAGTACGGGGTCTGGAAACACCATATATTTT. This translates into CASSRSTGSGNTIYF.

This clonotype was observed a handful of times. This chain's CDR3 is CASRLSLGGPYNSPLHF. The CDR3 region has the DNA TGTGCCAGCAGACTTAGTTTAGGGGGCCCCTATAATTCACCCCTCCACTTT. V is TRBV28 and J is TRBJ1-6, with TRBD1 matching 7 bases. Trimming at V came to 6 bases and at J to 2 bases, leaving 10 bases not matched to a gene. The CDR3 is 17 amino acids. Germline CDR1 and CDR2: MDHEN and SYDVKM. The whole variable domain, remainder taken from reference TRBV28 and TRBJ1-6, is DVKVTQSSRYLVKRTGEKVFLECVQDMDHENMFWYRQDPGLGLRLIYFSYDVKMKEKGDIPEGYSVSREKKERFSLILESASTNQTSMYLCASRLSLGGPYNSPLHFGNGTRLTVT.

This clonotype occurred many times. The chain couples TRBV27 to TRBJ1-6, with D perhaps TRBD1 (6 bases). The CDR3 contains 16 residues. Germline V gives CDR1 MNHEY, CDR2 SMNVEV (reference sequence). V dropped 1 base and J dropped 7 bases, with 14 bases sitting between them. The chain's CDR3 is CASSLYGQPRNSPLHF. The CDR3 coding sequence is TGTGCCAGCAGTTTATACGGACAGCCCCGGAATTCACCCCTCCACTTT.

This clonotype came up many times. This chain links TRBV5-1 with TRBJ2-3, with 9 bases aligning to TRBD1. Germline V lookup: CDR1 SGHRS, CDR2 YFSETQ. V lost 1 base and J lost 5; bases outside the gene matches: 5. The length of the CDR3 is 15 residues. This CDR3 reads CASSLYDRGEDTQYF. For the CDR3, the DNA is TGCGCCAGCAGCTTGTACGACAGGGGGGAAGATACGCAGTATTTT.

This clonotype appeared many times. The chain combines TRBV3-1 with TRBJ1-1; D remains unclear. V was clipped by 4 bases and J by 6 bases, with 9 bases between them. The CDR3 runs 12 residues. Germline CDR1 and CDR2: LGHDT and YNNKEL (reference sequence). The CDR3 is CASSPEPPEAFF. The CDR3 DNA sequence: TGTGCCAGCAGCCCAGAGCCCCCTGAAGCTTTCTTT. Full variable domain (rest looked up from reference TRBV3-1 and TRBJ1-1): DTAVSQTPKYLVTQMGNDKSIKCEQNLGHDTMYWYKQDSKKFLKIMFSYNNKELIINETVPNRFSPKSPDKAHLNLHINSLELGDSAVYFCASSPEPPEAFFGQGTRLTVV.

This clonotype was seen repeatedly, ten times or more. V gene TRBV20-1 combines with J gene TRBJ1-1; no clear D. Germline assignment: CDR1 DFQATT and CDR2 SNEGSKA (reference sequence). V was clipped by 0 bases and J by 5 bases, with 7 bases between them. The CDR3 has 12 amino acids. CDR3 protein: CSARDQVTEAFF. The CDR3 nucleotides are TGCAGTGCTAGAGACCAGGTAACTGAAGCTTTCTTT.

The chain employs TRBV20-1 and TRBJ2-1; 10 bases map to TRBD2. Trimming removed 6 bases from V and 4 bases from J; junction bases left unmatched: 15. Germline CDR1 is DFQATT and CDR2 is SNEGSKA (reference sequence). The CDR3 loop spans 17 amino acids. The CDR3 region is CSAGPKRGGGEYNEQFF. The CDR3 coding sequence is TGCAGTGCCGGACCCAAGCGGGGGGGAGGAGAATACAATGAGCAGTTCTTC.

This clonotype has a count of ten or more. The V call is TRBV7-2, the J call TRBJ1-6; D may be TRBD1 (5 bases). V was pared by 2 bases and J by 7 bases, with 12 bases between. Per germline, CDR1 SGHTA and CDR2 FQGNSA. The CDR3 has 15 residues. CDR3 residues: CASSLLIKGNSPLHF. In nucleotides, the CDR3 is TGTGCCAGCAGCTTACTGATAAAGGGGAATTCACCCCTCCACTTT. Based on the CDR3 plus reference TRBV7-2 and TRBJ1-6, the full variable domain is GAGVSQSPSNKVTEKGKDVELRCDPISGHTALYWYRQSLGQGLEFLIYFQGNSAPDKSGLPSDRFSAERTGGSVSTLTIQRTQQEDSAVYLCASSLLIKGNSPLHFGNGTRLTVT.

This clonotype was observed many times. V is TRBV9 and J is TRBJ2-3, with 9 bases that match TRBD1. With 3 bases clipped from V and 4 bases from J, the junction kept 6 bases outside the gene matches. Germline V CDR1 and CDR2: SGDLS, YYNGEE. The CDR3 length is 15 residues. CDR3 nucleotide sequence: TGTGCCAGCAGCGAACAGGGGGCGCTTTCAGATACGCAGTATTTT. This codes for CASSEQGALSDTQYF.

The chain is built from TRBV2 and TRBJ2-5; either TRBD1 or TRBD2 may fit D (5 bases each). Germline V lookup: CDR1 SNHLY, CDR2 FYNNEI. With 5 bases removed from V and 3 bases from J, the gap between germline ends came to 10 bases. The CDR3 totals 13 residues. The CDR3 loop reads CASSRDGKETQYF. The DNA of the CDR3 is TGTGCCAGCAGTAGGGACGGAAAAGAGACCCAGTACTTC. Drawing the rest from reference TRBV2 and TRBJ2-5, the complete variable domain is EPEVTQTPSHQVTQMGQEVILRCVPISNHLYFYWYRQILGQKVEFLVSFYNNEISEKSEIFDDQFSVERPDGSNFTLKIRSTKLEDSAMYFCASSRDGKETQYFGPGTRLLVL.

The table lists this clonotype with many counts. The rearrangement links TRBV29-1 to TRBJ1-1; D gene ambiguous. Trimming pared 7 bases from V and 1 base from J, leaving 10 bases between. The CDR3 totals 12 residues. CDR1 is SQVTM and CDR2 is ANQGSEA in the germline V gene. This CDR3 is CSARNQNTEAFF. For the CDR3, the DNA is TGCAGCGCTAGAAATCAGAACACTGAAGCTTTCTTT.

This clonotype appeared many times. This sequence joins TRBV7-9 and TRBJ2-7; 14 bases agree with TRBD2. The V gene end was trimmed by 5 bases and the J gene end by 5 bases; junction bases not matched to a gene: 11. In germline, CDR1 is SEHNR, CDR2 FQNEAQ (reference sequence). The CDR3 spans 17 residues. Written as DNA, the CDR3 is TGTGCCAGCAGCCAGACTAGCGGGAGGGCTCTAGGGAACGAGCAGTACTTC. Residues: CASSQTSGRALGNEQYF.

The chain couples TRBV6-1 to TRBJ2-1, with 8 bases matching TRBD1. Germline CDR1 and CDR2: MNHNS and SASEGT. The CDR3 has 18 amino acids. The V segment lost 5 bases and the J segment 1 base; nucleotides outside the gene matches: 13. CDR3 coding DNA: TGTGCCAGCAGTTCCGGGACAGGCCCCTTGGGGTCCTACAATGAGCAGTTCTTC. The encoded protein is CASSSGTGPLGSYNEQFF.

With regard to this clonotype: A much more abundant neighbour one base away suggests this may be a read error. CDR3: CAWNLGSYNSPLHF. As DNA, the CDR3 is TGTGCCTGGAATTTGGGCTCCTATAATTCACCCCTCCACTTT. This rearrangement joins TRBV30 to TRBJ1-6; D is unresolved. Germline CDR1 GTSNPN, CDR2 SVGIG (reference sequence). Trimming removed 4 bases at V and 0 bases at J, with 7 bases between. This CDR3 has 14 residues.